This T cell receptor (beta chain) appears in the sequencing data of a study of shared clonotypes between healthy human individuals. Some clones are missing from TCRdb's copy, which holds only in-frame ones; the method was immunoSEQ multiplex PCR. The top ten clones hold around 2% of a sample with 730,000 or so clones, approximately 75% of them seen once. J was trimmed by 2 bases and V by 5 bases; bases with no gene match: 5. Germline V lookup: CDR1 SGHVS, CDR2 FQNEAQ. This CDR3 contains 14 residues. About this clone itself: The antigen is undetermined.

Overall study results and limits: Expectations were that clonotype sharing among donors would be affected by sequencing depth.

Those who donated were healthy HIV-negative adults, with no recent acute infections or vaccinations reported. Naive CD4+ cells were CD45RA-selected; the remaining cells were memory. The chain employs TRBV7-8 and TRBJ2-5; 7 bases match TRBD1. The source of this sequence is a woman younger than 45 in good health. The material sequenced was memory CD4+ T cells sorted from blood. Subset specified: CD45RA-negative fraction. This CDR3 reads CASSPHRGQETQYF. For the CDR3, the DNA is TGTGCCAGCAGCCCCCACAGGGGACAAGAGACCCAGTACTTC.